The 32 T cell receptor beta chains presented below share a single source sample, sequenced in a study of radiation and T cells in renal cell carcinoma. Time point indicated: baseline pretreatment blood. The sample's treatment: 15 Gy SBRT to primary tumor, nephrectomy 4 weeks later. Some clones are missing from TCRdb's copy, which holds only in-frame ones; the method was immunoSEQ multiplex PCR. The sample yields 110,000 to 150,000 clones, about 88% seen once. Sequencing was performed on blood, taken from a patient whose treatment included radiotherapy and nephrectomy. Receptor source: a woman in her 50s with renal cell carcinoma.

This chain links TRBV7-2 with TRBJ2-5, with 13 bases that match TRBD2. Trimming took 4 bases from V and 4 from J; bases not matched to a gene: 6. This CDR3 is built from 16 residues. Germline CDR1 is SGHTA and CDR2 is FQGNSA. The CDR3 sequence is CASSWGTSGEGETQYF. The CDR3 DNA follows: TGTGCCAGCAGCTGGGGGACTAGCGGGGAGGGAGAGACCCAGTACTTC. The full variable domain, completed using reference TRBV7-2 and TRBJ2-5, is GAGVSQSPSNKVTEKGKDVELRCDPISGHTALYWYRQSLGQGLEFLIYFQGNSAPDKSGLPSDRFSAERTGGSVSTLTIQRTQQEDSAVYLCASSWGTSGEGETQYFGPGTRLLVL.

V usage is TRBV7-6 and J usage is TRBJ2-5, with D possibly matching TRBD1 (6 bases). CDR3 size: 17 residues. Trimming removed 4 bases at V and 2 bases at J, with 20 bases between. CDR1 is SGHVS, CDR2 FNYEAQ, per germline. DNA of the CDR3: TGTGCCAGCAGCTCCTCACCAAGGGGGACCTATCAAGAGACCCAGTACTTC. Translating gives CASSSSPRGTYQETQYF. The full variable domain, its missing parts supplied by reference TRBV7-6 and TRBJ2-5, is GAGVSQSPRYKVTKRGQDVALRCDPISGHVSLYWYRQALGQGPEFLTYFNYEAQQDKSGLPNDRFSAERPEGSISTLTIQRTEQRDSAMYRCASSSSPRGTYQETQYFGPGTRLLVL.

This chain connects TRBV19 to TRBJ1-5; TRBD1 agrees at 10 bases. The length of the CDR3 is 16 residues. Trimming removed 5 bases from V and 1 base from J; junction bases left unmatched: 5. Germline loops: CDR1 LNHDA, CDR2 SQIVND (reference sequence). Here the CDR3 DNA reads TGTGCCAGTAGTCCCAGACAGGGGGCGAGCAATCAGCCCCAGCATTTT. Protein sequence: CASSPRQGASNQPQHF.

This chain links TRBV25-1 with TRBJ2-2; D is unresolved. Trimming took 1 base from V and 3 from J, leaving 6 bases between them. Germline CDR1 is MGHDK and CDR2 is SYGVNS. The CDR3 totals 14 residues. The CDR3 region has the DNA TGTGCCAGCAGTGAATCCGGATACACCGGGGAGCTGTTTTTT. Translating it yields CASSESGYTGELFF. Filled out from reference TRBV25-1 and TRBJ2-2, the complete variable domain reads EADIYQTPRYLVIGTGKKITLECSQTMGHDKMYWYQQDPGMELHLIHYSYGVNSTEKGDLSSESTVSRIRTEHFPLTLESARPSHTSQYLCASSESGYTGELFFGEGSRLTVL.

The gene calls are TRBV6-5 and TRBJ1-6; D gene unclear. Between the trimmed V and J ends, which lost 2 bases and 3 bases, there was a span of 8 bases. Germline CDR1 reads MNHEY; CDR2 reads SVGAGI. The CDR3 is 15 amino acids. The CDR3: CASSYEGGYNSPLHF. CDR3 sequence (DNA): TGTGCCAGCAGTTACGAGGGAGGCTATAATTCACCCCTCCACTTT.

This clone was found once. The chain employs TRBV25-1 and TRBJ2-6, with 7 bases fitting TRBD1. This CDR3 is 15 amino acids long. Germline V CDR1 and CDR2: MGHDK, SYGVNS. V lost 3 bases, J lost 2 bases, and 1 base stayed unmatched. The chain's CDR3 is CASSETGTGANVLTF. The CDR3 coding sequence is TGTGCCAGCAGTGAGACAGGGACTGGGGCCAACGTCCTGACTTTC.

The chain recombines TRBV5-1 with TRBJ1-5; the match to TRBD1 covers 7 bases. The V segment lost 4 bases and the J segment 6 bases; nucleotides outside the gene matches: 7. CDR3 size: 14 residues. Germline V gene lookup returns CDR1 SGHRS and CDR2 YFSETQ. In nucleotides, the CDR3 is TGCGCCAGCAGCCCCTCAGGGGGAGTTCAGCCCCAGCATTTT. It translates to CASSPSGGVQPQHF. Using reference TRBV5-1 and TRBJ1-5 for the parts outside the CDR3, the full variable domain is KAGVTQTPRYLIKTRGQQVTLSCSPISGHRSVSWYQQTPGQGLQFLFEYFSETQRNKGNFPGRFSGRQFSNSRSEMNVSTLELGDSALYLCASSPSGGVQPQHFGDGTRLSIL.

This chain links TRBV13 with TRBJ2-7; the D gene is possibly TRBD1 (5 bases). The CDR3 has 15 residues. Germline-derived CDR1 and CDR2 are PRHDT and FYEKMQ (reference sequence). V shed 4 bases and J shed 0 bases, with 13 bases lying between them. CDR3 bases: TGTGCCAGCAGCTCCCGACAGAGAAGCTCCTACGAGCAGTACTTC. Protein product: CASSSRQRSSYEQYF.

The chain couples TRBV6-1 to TRBJ1-2; TRBD1 aligns across 9 bases. Looked up from germline, CDR1 is MNHNS and CDR2 is SASEGT. V gave up 8 bases and J gave up 8 bases; unmatched junction bases: 12. The CDR3 is 14 residues long. Here the CDR3 reads CASPRAQGARGYTF. The CDR3 DNA reads as TGTGCCAGCCCGAGGGCACAGGGGGCGCGGGGCTACACCTTC.

The chain joins TRBV7-9 to TRBJ1-6; D perhaps matches TRBD1 (6 bases). The germline V and J ends were trimmed by 4 bases and 8 bases, with 12 bases remaining between them. The CDR3 has 14 amino acids. Per germline, CDR1 SEHNR and CDR2 FQNEAQ (reference sequence). CDR3 nucleotide sequence: TGTGCCAGCAGCTCGACAGGTGGACATTCACCCCTCCACTTT. Translation gives CASSSTGGHSPLHF. Using reference TRBV7-9 and TRBJ1-6 for the parts outside the CDR3, the full variable domain is DTGVSQNPRHKITKRGQNVTFRCDPISEHNRLYWYRQTLGQGPEFLTYFQNEAQLEKSRLLSDRFSAERPKGSFSTLEIQRTEQGDSAMYLCASSSTGGHSPLHFGNGTRLTVT.

The V gene is TRBV29-1, the J gene TRBJ1-4; D is uncertain. CDR3 length equals 14 residues. Looked up from germline, CDR1 is SQVTM and CDR2 is ANQGSEA. Trimming shortened V by 6 bases and J by 4 bases, and 15 bases separated the two germline ends. CDR3 nucleotides: TGCAGCGTCGTGAGGGCAGATAGTAATGAAAAACTGTTTTTT. Its translation is CSVVRADSNEKLFF.

V is TRBV7-9 and J is TRBJ2-3; tentative D call: TRBD2 (6 bases). The CDR3 is 15 amino acids. The germline CDR1 and CDR2 sequences are SEHNR and FQNEAQ (reference sequence). V shed 3 bases and J shed 0 bases, with 10 bases lying between them. CDR3 region: CASSFDGGSTDTQYF. For the CDR3, the DNA is TGTGCCAGCAGCTTTGACGGGGGAAGCACAGATACGCAGTATTTT.

Here the CDR3 DNA reads TGTGCCAGCAGGAATAGGGACGGAACCTTCTATGGCTACACCTTC. Translation: CASRNRDGTFYGYTF. The chain combines TRBV2 with TRBJ1-2; tentative D call: TRBD1 (5 bases). With 6 bases removed from V and 4 bases from J, the gap between germline ends came to 18 bases. The CDR3 length is 15 residues. CDR1 SNHLY and CDR2 FYNNEI come from the germline V gene.

This clone was observed a few times. The chain employs TRBV7-9 and TRBJ1-6; 7 bases are shared with TRBD1. CDR3 size: 15 residues. Germline trimming cut 4 bases from V and 5 bases from J; bases unmatched to any gene: 5. CDR1 and CDR2 (germline): SEHNR, FQNEAQ (reference sequence). Written as DNA, the CDR3 is TGTGCCAGCAGCTCCTCACAGGGGAATAATTCACCCCTCCACTTT. As protein: CASSSSQGNNSPLHF. Drawing the rest from reference TRBV7-9 and TRBJ1-6, the complete variable domain is DTGVSQNPRHKITKRGQNVTFRCDPISEHNRLYWYRQTLGQGPEFLTYFQNEAQLEKSRLLSDRFSAERPKGSFSTLEIQRTEQGDSAMYLCASSSSQGNNSPLHFGNGTRLTVT.

The V and J genes are TRBV6-6 and TRBJ1-4; D unresolved. Trimming pared 0 bases from V and 8 bases from J, leaving 10 bases between. The V gene's germline CDR1 is MNHNY and CDR2 SVGAGI (reference sequence). The CDR3 is 14 residues long. CDR3 nucleotide sequence: TGTGCCAGCAGTTACTCGCTGGGGTGGGAAAAACTGTTTTTT. Translation: CASSYSLGWEKLFF.

The chain links TRBV14 to TRBJ2-3; the match to TRBD2 covers 9 bases. J lost 0 bases, V lost 4 bases, and 14 bases had no gene match. Germline assignment: CDR1 SGHDN and CDR2 FVKESK. The CDR3 sequence is 19 residues long. This CDR3 reads CASSPGTSFFLSSTDTQYF. For the CDR3, the DNA is TGTGCCAGCAGCCCCGGGACTAGCTTTTTTCTGTCTAGCACAGATACGCAGTATTTT.

The CDR3 is CASSTGQGTGANVLTF. The DNA for the CDR3 is TGTGCCAGTAGCACGGGACAGGGTACGGGGGCCAACGTCCTGACTTTC. This chain uses TRBV19 with TRBJ2-6; 9 bases map to TRBD1. The CDR3 covers 16 residues. Germline V gene data show CDR1 as LNHDA and CDR2 as SQIVND (reference sequence). V trimming: 6 bases; J trimming: 4 bases; junction bases outside the gene matches: 7. The full variable domain, rest sourced from reference TRBV19 and TRBJ2-6, is DGGITQSPKYLFRKEGQNVTLSCEQNLNHDAMYWYRQDPGQGLRLIYYSQIVNDFQKGDIAEGYSVSREKKESFPLTVTSAQKNPTAFYLCASSTGQGTGANVLTFGAGSRLTVL.

The chain uses TRBV6-5 and TRBJ1-1, with 9 bases aligning to TRBD1. Germline-derived CDR1 and CDR2 are MNHEY and SVGAGI. This CDR3 contains 14 residues. The V gene end was trimmed by 3 bases and the J gene end by 4 bases; junction bases not matched to a gene: 3. DNA for the CDR3: TGTGCCAGCAGTTATGGACAGGGGATCACTGAAGCTTTCTTT. This codes for CASSYGQGITEAFF.

This chain joins TRBV30 and TRBJ2-2, with TRBD2 as a possible D gene (5 bases). Germline V lookup: CDR1 GTSNPN, CDR2 SVGIG (reference sequence). V was pared by 0 bases and J by 8 bases, with 16 bases between. The CDR3 extends over 15 amino acids. The chain's CDR3 is CAWSVYGVGIGELFF. In DNA form, the CDR3 reads TGTGCCTGGAGTGTATACGGGGTCGGCATAGGGGAGCTGTTTTTT.

The chain has TRBV7-9 and TRBJ2-4; 7 bases are a match to TRBD1. The junction had 8 bases not matched to a gene; V was cut back by 5 bases and J by 1 base. CDR1 is SEHNR, CDR2 FQNEAQ, per germline (reference sequence). CDR3 size: 16 residues. The CDR3 is CASSEGAGIAKNIQYF. The CDR3, as DNA: TGTGCCAGCAGCGAGGGGGCAGGCATTGCCAAAAACATTCAGTACTTC.

In its sample, this clone was seen once. This chain uses TRBV19 with TRBJ2-6; D is uncertain. Trimming took 2 bases from V and 0 from J, leaving 5 bases between them. Germline CDR1 is LNHDA and CDR2 is SQIVND (reference sequence). The CDR3 is 15 residues long. DNA for the CDR3: TGTGCCAGTAGTATACTGAGCTCTGGGGCCAACGTCCTGACTTTC. It specifies CASSILSSGANVLTF. The entire variable domain, with the rest obtained from reference TRBV19 and TRBJ2-6, is as follows: DGGITQSPKYLFRKEGQNVTLSCEQNLNHDAMYWYRQDPGQGLRLIYYSQIVNDFQKGDIAEGYSVSREKKESFPLTVTSAQKNPTAFYLCASSILSSGANVLTFGAGSRLTVL.

This clone was seen once. The chain carries TRBV6-4 and TRBJ2-3; D ambiguous. The V gene lost 7 bases and the J gene lost 4 bases, with 9 bases spanning the gap. The CDR3 is 12 amino acids. From germline, CDR1 is MRHNA and CDR2 SNTAGT. Here the CDR3 DNA reads TGTGCCAGCACTGAACTCGCAGATACGCAGTATTTT. Translated, it gives CASTELADTQYF.

CDR3 DNA sequence: TGTGCCAGCAGCCCGCGCGTGCTGGGCACCGGGGAGCTGTTTTTT. Protein product: CASSPRVLGTGELFF. This chain connects TRBV5-5 to TRBJ2-2; D gene unclear. The V and J ends lost 4 bases and 4 bases respectively, with 14 bases between them. This CDR3 has 15 amino acids. Germline V gene data show CDR1 as SGHKS and CDR2 as YYEKEE (reference sequence). The full variable domain, with the rest looked up from reference TRBV5-5 and TRBJ2-2, is DAGVTQSPTHLIKTRGQQVTLRCSPISGHKSVSWYQQVLGQGPQFIFQYYEKEERGRGNFPDRFSARQFPNYSSELNVNALLLGDSALYLCASSPRVLGTGELFFGEGSRLTVL.

The chain combines TRBV5-8 with TRBJ2-7; TRBD1 is a possible D gene (5 bases). V lost 1 base and J lost 4, with 9 bases in between. This CDR3 contains 13 residues. Germline V gives CDR1 SGHTS, CDR2 YDEGEE. CDR3 nucleotides: TGTGCCAGCAGCTTGCCTCAGGGATACGAGCAGTACTTC. It encodes CASSLPQGYEQYF.

The gene calls are TRBV11-1 and TRBJ2-7; TRBD1 matches at 8 bases. The CDR3 runs to 16 residues. V shed 2 bases and J 0 bases; nucleotides not matched to a gene: 6. Germline V gene sequence: CDR1 SGHAT, CDR2 FQDESV (reference sequence). For the CDR3, the DNA is TGTGCCAGCAGCTTACGATCGGACAGGGCCTCCTACGAGCAGTACTTC. Residues: CASSLRSDRASYEQYF.

The chain joins TRBV30 to TRBJ1-6; 8 nucleotides agree with TRBD1. The V gene's germline CDR1 is GTSNPN and CDR2 SVGIG (reference sequence). The J segment lost 10 bases and the V segment lost 7 bases, leaving 9 bases of the junction unmatched. This CDR3 is 13 amino acids long. The chain's CDR3 is CASSDRGSSPLHF. The DNA of the CDR3 is TGTGCCTCCAGTGACAGGGGATCCTCACCCCTCCACTTT. Combining the CDR3 with reference TRBV30 and TRBJ1-6 gives the whole variable domain SQTIHQWPATLVQPVGSPLSLECTVEGTSNPNLYWYRQAAGRGLQLLFYSVGIGQISSEVPQNLSASRPQDRQFILSSKKLLLSDSGFYLCASSDRGSSPLHFGNGTRLTVT.

This clone was seen only a few times. V gene TRBV7-2 combines with J gene TRBJ1-5; no definite D call. Trimming stripped 1 base from V and 5 bases from J, with 6 bases between. The CDR3 length is 13 residues. CDR1 is SGHTA, CDR2 FQGNSA, per germline. The CDR3 bases are TGTGCCAGCAGCTTAGGCCCGTATCAGCCCCAGCATTTT. Translated, it gives CASSLGPYQPQHF.

The gene calls are TRBV4-1 and TRBJ2-1; 15 bases agree with TRBD2. V was pared by 1 base and J by 10 bases, with 5 bases of the junction left unmatched. CDR3 length: 16 residues. The germline CDR1 and CDR2 sequences are MGHRA and YSYEKL. The CDR3 loop is CASSQGKGLAGGEQFF. CDR3 nucleotides: TGCGCCAGCAGCCAAGGGAAGGGACTAGCGGGGGGAGAGCAGTTCTTC.

A single count supports this clone. The rearrangement joins TRBV9 to TRBJ2-2; 7 bases align to TRBD2. This CDR3 is 15 amino acids long. Looked up from germline, CDR1 is SGDLS and CDR2 is YYNGEE. After removal of 3 bases from V and 0 bases from J, the junction contained 2 bases not matched to a gene. The chain's CDR3 is CASSESGANTGELFF. CDR3 sequence (DNA): TGTGCCAGCAGCGAAAGCGGGGCGAACACCGGGGAGCTGTTTTTT.

The rearrangement joins TRBV10-3 to TRBJ1-1, with D perhaps TRBD1 (5 bases). The germline V gene encodes CDR1 ENHRY and CDR2 SYGVKD. This CDR3 has 18 residues. Trimming shortened V by 6 bases and J by 0 bases, and 23 bases separated the two germline ends. CDR3 DNA: TGTGCCATCAGGGATCTTAGTGGGACCGAGGGGCTGAACACTGAAGCTTTCTTT. Its protein product is CAIRDLSGTEGLNTEAFF.

This sequence joins TRBV11-2 and TRBJ2-1; 7 positions agree with TRBD1. CDR3 length equals 16 residues. V shed 6 bases and J 9 bases; nucleotides not matched to a gene: 17. CDR1 SGHAT and CDR2 FQNNGV come from the germline V gene. DNA for the CDR3: TGTGCCAGCAGACCAAGAGGGGGCAGAATAGGATTTGAGCAGTTCTTC. It is translated as CASRPRGGRIGFEQFF.

The chain is built from TRBV5-1 and TRBJ2-5; D gene ambiguous. V was trimmed by 4 bases and J by 1 base, leaving 11 bases between them. Germline CDR1 reads SGHRS; CDR2 reads YFSETQ. This CDR3 is built from 14 residues. The CDR3 DNA is TGCGCCAGCAGCCCAACTGCTGTCCAAGAGACCCAGTACTTC. It is translated as CASSPTAVQETQYF.